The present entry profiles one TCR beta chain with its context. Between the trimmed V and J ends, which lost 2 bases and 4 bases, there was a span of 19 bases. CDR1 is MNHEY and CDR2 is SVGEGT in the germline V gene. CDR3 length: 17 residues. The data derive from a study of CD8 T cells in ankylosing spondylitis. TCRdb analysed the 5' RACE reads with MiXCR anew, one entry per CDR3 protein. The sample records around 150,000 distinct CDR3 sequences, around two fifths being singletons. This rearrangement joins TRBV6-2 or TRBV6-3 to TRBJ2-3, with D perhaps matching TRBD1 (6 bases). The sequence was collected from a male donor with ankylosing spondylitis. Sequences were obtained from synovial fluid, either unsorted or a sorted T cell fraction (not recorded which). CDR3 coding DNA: TGTGCCAGCAGTTACGACCCAGACAGGAGGAATGCAGATACGCAGTATTTT. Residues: CASSYDPDRRNADTQYF.